These 21 T cell receptor beta chains came from one sample sequenced in a study of cytomegalovirus exposure and HLA in healthy donors. Both 60 Vbeta primers and 13 Jbeta primers went into the PCR. Data came from immunoSEQ multiplex PCR; TCRdb stores just in-frame clones and leaves some out. Of around 130,000 clones in the sample, more than 60% were seen once. What was sequenced was PBMCs. The receptors stem from a woman aged 18 to 35 in good health and CMV-seronegative.

This chain links TRBV4-1 with TRBJ2-5, with 11 bases identical to TRBD2. The CDR3 is 16 residues long. Germline V CDR1 and CDR2: MGHRA, YSYEKL. V gave up 4 bases and J gave up 1 base; unmatched junction bases: 5. DNA for the CDR3: TGCGCCAGCAGCCCTACTAGCGGGAGTTTCCAAGAGACCCAGTACTTC. This sequence encodes CASSPTSGSFQETQYF.

The V gene is TRBV13, the J gene TRBJ2-1; a possible D gene is TRBD2 (5 bases). V was clipped by 1 base and J by 8 bases, with 12 bases between them. The CDR3 spans 14 residues. Germline V lookup: CDR1 PRHDT, CDR2 FYEKMQ (reference sequence). CDR3 amino acids: CASSLAATSYEQFF. The CDR3 DNA reads TGTGCCAGCAGCTTAGCCGCTACTAGTTATGAGCAGTTCTTC.

The genes are TRBV10-3 and TRBJ1-1; TRBD1 aligns across 11 bases. In germline, CDR1 is ENHRY, CDR2 SYGVKD. CDR3 length: 15 amino acids. Trimming took 10 bases from V and 1 from J; bases not matched to a gene: 8. As DNA, the CDR3 is TGTGCCACCTCACGGGGACAGGGGGGGAACACTGAAGCTTTCTTT. This codes for CATSRGQGGNTEAFF.

The chain uses TRBV5-4 and TRBJ2-7; 8 nucleotides match TRBD2. Germline V gives CDR1 SGHNT, CDR2 YYREEE (reference sequence). V was clipped by 1 base and J by 1 base; unmatched bases: 4. The CDR3 contains 15 residues. The CDR3 region has the DNA TGTGCCAGCAGCTTGTCAGCTAGCGGGTCCTACGAGCAGTACTTC. Translating gives CASSLSASGSYEQYF.

This clone was counted only a few times. The chain has TRBV11-2 and TRBJ2-7, with D maybe TRBD2 (6 bases). Trimming pared 2 bases from V and 1 base from J, leaving 12 bases between. Germline V gene lookup returns CDR1 SGHAT and CDR2 FQNNGV. The length of the CDR3 is 15 residues. This CDR3 reads CASSLTSSGSYEQYF. The CDR3 DNA follows: TGTGCCAGCAGCTTAACTAGCTCGGGTTCCTACGAGCAGTACTTC. The full variable domain, rest sourced from reference TRBV11-2 and TRBJ2-7, is EAGVAQSPRYKIIEKRQSVAFWCNPISGHATLYWYQQILGQGPKLLIQFQNNGVVDDSQLPKDRFSAERLKGVDSTLKIQPAKLEDSAVYLCASSLTSSGSYEQYFGPGTRLTVT.

This chain joins TRBV5-1 and TRBJ2-5; no clear D. The germline V and J ends were trimmed by 0 bases and 5 bases, with 11 bases remaining between them. Germline CDR1 and CDR2: SGHRS and YFSETQ. The CDR3 sequence is 14 residues long. As DNA, the CDR3 is TGCGCCAGCAGCTTGGAGGTTAACGGGGAGACCCAGTACTTC. Amino acids: CASSLEVNGETQYF.

The chain couples TRBV9 to TRBJ1-1, with no clear D. Germline-derived CDR1 and CDR2 are SGDLS and YYNGEE. With 0 bases removed from V and 1 base from J, the gap between germline ends came to 10 bases. The CDR3 has 15 amino acids. The CDR3 loop reads CASSVAFAENTEAFF. The CDR3 region has the DNA TGTGCCAGCAGCGTAGCCTTCGCAGAGAACACTGAAGCTTTCTTT.

V is TRBV6-5 and J is TRBJ2-7; D uncertain. The CDR3 sequence is 12 residues long. Germline V CDR1 and CDR2: MNHEY, SVGAGI. V lost 6 bases to trimming and J lost 0 bases, with 6 bases between them. CDR3 in amino acids: CASSPSSYEQYF. The CDR3, as DNA: TGTGCCAGCAGCCCGTCCTCCTACGAGCAGTACTTC.

This chain links TRBV23-1 with TRBJ1-4; no firm D call. TRBV23-1 is an ORF; its function is uncertain. V was clipped by 4 bases and J by 2 bases, with 17 bases between them. This CDR3 has 17 amino acids. CDR3 protein: CASSPGCLRGTNEKLFF. The CDR3 nucleotides read TGCGCCAGCAGTCCAGGATGCCTACGTGGTACTAATGAAAAACTGTTTTTT.

CDR3 in amino acids: CASSLVQRYEQYF. The CDR3 DNA reads TGTGCCAGCAGCTTAGTGCAGCGCTACGAGCAGTACTTC. V is TRBV7-2 and J is TRBJ2-7; D not certain. Germline V gives CDR1 SGHTA, CDR2 FQGNSA. The ends were cut back, 1 base at V and 3 bases at J, with 7 bases in the middle. There are 13 residues in the CDR3.

The chain employs TRBV28 and TRBJ2-7; possible D gene TRBD2, 5 bases. The germline CDR1 and CDR2 sequences are MDHEN and SYDVKM. V shed 5 bases and J shed 4 bases, with 18 bases lying between them. This CDR3 is 15 amino acids long. Written as DNA, the CDR3 is TGTGCCAGCAGTCTCCGGGGAGTGGTATCTTACGAGCAGTACTTC. Translated: CASSLRGVVSYEQYF.

J is TRBJ2-3 and V is TRBV5-1; 7 bases line up with TRBD1. Losses at the gene ends were 5 bases for V and 4 bases for J; bases not matched to a gene: 10. The CDR3 is 15 amino acids. CDR1 and CDR2 from the germline V gene are SGHRS and YFSETQ. In DNA form, the CDR3 reads TGCGCCAGCAGACCTTCCGGGACAGCTCCAGATACGCAGTATTTT. Encoded protein: CASRPSGTAPDTQYF.

The gene calls are TRBV12-5 and TRBJ2-1; TRBD2 matches 8 bases. The CDR3 is 17 residues long. V shed 7 bases and J 0 bases; nucleotides not matched to a gene: 11. Germline CDR1 LGHNT, CDR2 FRNRAP. The CDR3, as DNA: TGTGCTAGTGCCATAGCGGGACTAAGGGACTCCTACAATGAGCAGTTCTTC. This codes for CASAIAGLRDSYNEQFF.

The chain's CDR3 is CASSQRGGNTIYF. The CDR3, as DNA: TGTGCCAGCAGCCAAAGGGGTGGAAACACCATATATTTT. The chain uses TRBV4-2 and TRBJ1-3; D is perhaps TRBD1 (5 bases). CDR1 is LGHNA and CDR2 is YNFKEQ in the germline V gene. The V end was cut by 2 bases, the J end by 3 bases, with 5 bases between. The CDR3 is 13 amino acids.

The CDR3 sequence: CASSRNSGTEVNTGELFF. The CDR3 DNA is TGTGCCAGCTCTAGAAATAGTGGGACAGAAGTTAACACCGGGGAGCTGTTTTTT. This chain uses TRBV18 with TRBJ2-2; 7 nucleotides agree with TRBD1. V shed 6 bases, J shed 2 bases, and the junction held 15 bases outside the gene matches. The CDR3 extends over 18 amino acids. Germline V gene sequence: CDR1 KGHSH, CDR2 LQKENI.

The chain has TRBV5-6 and TRBJ2-3; 12 nucleotides match TRBD2. V shed 4 bases and J 3 bases; nucleotides not matched to a gene: 6. The germline V gene encodes CDR1 SGHDT and CDR2 YYEEEE. This CDR3 contains 16 residues. The CDR3 sequence is CASSPPGTSGTDTQYF. The CDR3 DNA follows: TGTGCCAGCAGCCCCCCGGGGACTAGCGGGACAGATACGCAGTATTTT.

The chain carries TRBV12-5 and TRBJ1-3; maybe TRBD1 (5 bases). Germline V gene data show CDR1 as LGHNT and CDR2 as FRNRAP. This CDR3 has 15 amino acids. V lost 6 bases and J lost 2, with 14 bases in between. As DNA, the CDR3 is TGTGCTAGTGGATCTCTACAAGGGGCTGGAAACACCATATATTTT. It is translated as CASGSLQGAGNTIYF. The whole variable domain, filled in from reference TRBV12-5 and TRBJ1-3, reads DARVTQTPRHKVTEMGQEVTMRCQPILGHNTVFWYRQTMMQGLELLAYFRNRAPLDDSGMPKDRFSAEMPDATLATLKIQPSEPRDSAVYFCASGSLQGAGNTIYFGEGSWLTVV.

On this clone itself: Additional DNA sequences in this sample encode the identical CDR3. V is TRBV7-2 and J is TRBJ1-2, with TRBD1 matching over 8 bases. The V and J ends lost 5 bases and 2 bases, in that order; junction bases with no gene match: 4. This CDR3 region has 14 residues. Looked up from germline, CDR1 is SGHTA and CDR2 is FQGNSA. CDR3 residues: CASSPRQGNYGYTF. CDR3 bases: TGTGCCAGCAGCCCTCGACAGGGGAACTATGGCTACACCTTC. The variable domain in full, with the rest retrieved from reference TRBV7-2 and TRBJ1-2, is GAGVSQSPSNKVTEKGKDVELRCDPISGHTALYWYRQSLGQGLEFLIYFQGNSAPDKSGLPSDRFSAERTGGSVSTLTIQRTQQEDSAVYLCASSPRQGNYGYTFGSGTRLTVV.

This clone was recorded a few times. The V gene is TRBV5-6, the J gene TRBJ1-1, with D unclear. CDR1 and CDR2 from the germline V gene are SGHDT and YYEEEE. The germline V and J ends were trimmed by 4 bases and 4 bases, with 11 bases remaining between them. The CDR3 extends over 13 amino acids. This chain's CDR3 is CASSRRGSTEAFF. The CDR3 DNA reads as TGTGCCAGCAGCCGGAGAGGGAGCACTGAAGCTTTCTTT.

The chain combines TRBV19 with TRBJ2-3, with TRBD2 identical over 9 bases. Trimming cost V 7 bases and J 4 bases; bases outside gene matches: 9. The CDR3 has 15 residues. The germline V gene encodes CDR1 LNHDA and CDR2 SQIVND (reference sequence). The CDR3 nucleotides read TGTGCCAGTACGACAGCGGGAGGTGGGGCAGATACGCAGTATTTT. It yields the protein CASTTAGGGADTQYF.

The chain is built from TRBV29-1 and TRBJ1-1; no clear D. The CDR3 extends over 11 amino acids. Germline CDR1 SQVTM, CDR2 ANQGSEA. Trimming took 6 bases from V and 3 from J, leaving 8 bases between them. The CDR3 DNA sequence: TGCAGCGTCGCGTTAGACACTGAAGCTTTCTTT. This gives the protein CSVALDTEAFF. The whole variable domain, remainder taken from reference TRBV29-1 and TRBJ1-1, is SAVISQKPSRDICQRGTSLTIQCQVDSQVTMMFWYRQQPGQSLTLIATANQGSEATYESGFVIDKFPISRPNLTFSTLTVSNMSPEDSSIYLCSVALDTEAFFGQGTRLTVV.